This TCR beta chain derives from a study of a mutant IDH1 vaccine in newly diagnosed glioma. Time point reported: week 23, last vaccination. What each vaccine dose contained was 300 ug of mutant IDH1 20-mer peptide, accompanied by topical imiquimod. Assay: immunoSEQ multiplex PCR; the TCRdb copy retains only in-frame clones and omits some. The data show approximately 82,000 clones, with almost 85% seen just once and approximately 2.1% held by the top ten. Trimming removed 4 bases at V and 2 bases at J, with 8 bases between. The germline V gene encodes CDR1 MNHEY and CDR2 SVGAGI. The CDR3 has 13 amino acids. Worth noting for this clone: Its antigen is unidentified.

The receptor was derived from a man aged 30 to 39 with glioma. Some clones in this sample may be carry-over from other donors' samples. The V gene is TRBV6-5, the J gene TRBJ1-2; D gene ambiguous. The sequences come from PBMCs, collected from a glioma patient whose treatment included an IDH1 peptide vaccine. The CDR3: CASSWGGNYGYTF. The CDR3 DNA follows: TGTGCCAGCAGTTGGGGAGGGAACTATGGCTACACCTTC.